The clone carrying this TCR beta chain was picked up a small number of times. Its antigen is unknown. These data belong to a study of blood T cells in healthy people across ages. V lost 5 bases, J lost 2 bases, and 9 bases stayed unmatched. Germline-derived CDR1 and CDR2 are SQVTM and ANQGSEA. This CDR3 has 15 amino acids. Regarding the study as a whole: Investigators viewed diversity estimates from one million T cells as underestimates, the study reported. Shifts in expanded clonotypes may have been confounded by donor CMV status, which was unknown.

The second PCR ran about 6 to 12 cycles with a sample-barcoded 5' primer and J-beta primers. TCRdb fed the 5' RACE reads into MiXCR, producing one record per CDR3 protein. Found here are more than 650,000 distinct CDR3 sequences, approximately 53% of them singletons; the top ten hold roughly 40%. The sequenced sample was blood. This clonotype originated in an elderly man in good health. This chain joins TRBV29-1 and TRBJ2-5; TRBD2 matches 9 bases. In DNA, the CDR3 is TGCAGCGTTCTTCGGCCTAGCGGGGTACAAGAGACCCAGTACTTC. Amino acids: CSVLRPSGVQETQYF. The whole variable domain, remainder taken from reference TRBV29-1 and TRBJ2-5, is SAVISQKPSRDICQRGTSLTIQCQVDSQVTMMFWYRQQPGQSLTLIATANQGSEATYESGFVIDKFPISRPNLTFSTLTVSNMSPEDSSIYLCSVLRPSGVQETQYFGPGTRLLVL.